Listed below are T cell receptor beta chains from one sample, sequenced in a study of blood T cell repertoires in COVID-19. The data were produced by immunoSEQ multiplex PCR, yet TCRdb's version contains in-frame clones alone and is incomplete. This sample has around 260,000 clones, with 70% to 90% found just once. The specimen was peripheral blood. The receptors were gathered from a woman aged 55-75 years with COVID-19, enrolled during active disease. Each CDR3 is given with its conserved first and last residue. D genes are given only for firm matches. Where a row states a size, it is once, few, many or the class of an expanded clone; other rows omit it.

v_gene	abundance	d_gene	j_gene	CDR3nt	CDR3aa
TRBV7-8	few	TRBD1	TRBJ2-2	TGTGCCAGCAGCTCACTTCGGACAGGAGCCACCGGGGAGCTGTTTTTT	CASSSLRTGATGELFF
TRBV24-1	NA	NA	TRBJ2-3	TGTGCCACCAGTCCCGGGGGGCGAGCAAGGGATACGCAGTATTTT	CATSPGGRARDTQYF
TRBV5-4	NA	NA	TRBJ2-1	TGTGCCAGCAGTTCGGAAAGGACAGCCTTGCCCAATTCCTACAATGAGCAGTTCTTC	CASSSERTALPNSYNEQFF
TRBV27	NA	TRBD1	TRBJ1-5	TGTGCCAGCAGTAGCGGACAGGGGGTCTATCCCCAGCATTTT	CASSSGQGVYPQHF
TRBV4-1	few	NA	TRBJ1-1	TGCGCCAGCAGCGGAACAGGTTCACTGAACACTGAAGCTTTCTTT	CASSGTGSLNTEAFF
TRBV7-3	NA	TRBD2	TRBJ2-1	TGTGCCAGCAGCCAGCAGGCTAGCGGGAGTAATGAGCAGTTCTTC	CASSQQASGSNEQFF
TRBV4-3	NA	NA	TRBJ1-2	TGCGCCAGCAGCCCCGGGACAAACTATGGCTACACCTTC	CASSPGTNYGYTF
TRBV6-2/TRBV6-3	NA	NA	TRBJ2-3	TGTGCCAGCAGTTACGGGAGAAGCACAGATACGCAGTATTTT	CASSYGRSTDTQYF
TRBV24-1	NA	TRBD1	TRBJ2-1	TGTGCCACCAGCGCAGGGGGCTACTCCCCCTACAATGAGCAGTTCTTC	CATSAGGYSPYNEQFF
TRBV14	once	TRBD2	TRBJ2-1	TGTGCCAGCAGCCCCGAGAGTAGCGGGGTCCCTTTCTTC	CASSPESSGVPFF
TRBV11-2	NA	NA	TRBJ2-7	TGTGCCAGCAGTTGGGGAGAGCCCCCCTACGAGCAGTACTTC	CASSWGEPPYEQYF
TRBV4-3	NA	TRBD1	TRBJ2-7	TGCGCCAGCAGCCCAACCGACAGGGCCGACTCCTACGAGCAGTACTTC	CASSPTDRADSYEQYF
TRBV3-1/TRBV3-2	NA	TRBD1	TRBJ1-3	TGTGCCAGCAGCCAACAAGGGGGCGCAGGTGGAAACACCATATATTTT	CASSQQGGAGGNTIYF
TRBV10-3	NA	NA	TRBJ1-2	TGTGCCATCAGTCGGGACCGGCTGGGGGGTGGCTACACCTTC	CAISRDRLGGGYTF
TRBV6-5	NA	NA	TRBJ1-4	TGTGCCAGCAGACGGGAGGCAACTAATGAAAAACTGTTTTTT	CASRREATNEKLFF
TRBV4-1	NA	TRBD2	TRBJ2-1	TGCGCCCGCAGCCGACTCACTAGCGGGAGGGTCGGAAATGAGCAGTTCTTC	CARSRLTSGRVGNEQFF
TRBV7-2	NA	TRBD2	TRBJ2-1	TGTGCCAGCAGCTTAGCGTCTAGCGGGAGGGCCAATGAGCAGTTCTTC	CASSLASSGRANEQFF
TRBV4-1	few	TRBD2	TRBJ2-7	TGCGCCAGCAGCCAAGATAAATGGACTAGCGTCTACGAGCAGTACTTC	CASSQDKWTSVYEQYF
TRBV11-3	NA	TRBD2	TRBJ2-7	TGTGCCAGCAGCTTAGATTCGGTAGCGGGAGCTAACGAGCAGTACTTC	CASSLDSVAGANEQYF
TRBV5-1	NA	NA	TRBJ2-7	TGCGCCAGCTACTCCCGTGGGGGCGGGAGTGTCTACGAGCAGTACTTC	CASYSRGGGSVYEQYF